Presented here are 2 T cell receptor beta chains from one specimen sequenced in a study of T-cell memory formation after mild COVID-19. TCRdb called the 5' RACE reads again in MiXCR, with one record for every CDR3 protein. The sample yields some 160,000 distinct CDR3 sequences, 10% to 15% seen once. Input material: PBMCs or a T cell subset sorted from them (not recorded which). The receptors were sampled from a man aged 18 to 30 who had mild COVID-19 (a few samples of this study predate the infection). Cell type and time point are not known.

This clonotype has ten or more counts. The chain has TRBV11-2 and TRBJ1-5; D possibly corresponds to TRBD1 (5 bases). There are 14 residues in the CDR3. Looked up from germline, CDR1 is SGHAT and CDR2 is FQNNGV. V was pared by 3 bases and J by 2 bases, with 8 bases between. The CDR3 protein is CASSFQGGNQPQHF. The CDR3 region has the DNA TGTGCCAGCAGCTTTCAGGGCGGCAATCAGCCCCAGCATTTT. Full variable domain (remainder filled in from reference TRBV11-2 and TRBJ1-5): EAGVAQSPRYKIIEKRQSVAFWCNPISGHATLYWYQQILGQGPKLLIQFQNNGVVDDSQLPKDRFSAERLKGVDSTLKIQPAKLEDSAVYLCASSFQGGNQPQHFGDGTRLSIL.

This clonotype was counted only a few times. The CDR3 DNA reads as TGTGCCATCAGTCAAGGGGGCGCAGGTCAGCCCCAGCATTTT. It translates to CAISQGGAGQPQHF. The gene calls are TRBV10-3 and TRBJ1-5; 7 positions match TRBD1. The CDR3 length is 14 residues. Germline V gene sequence: CDR1 ENHRY, CDR2 SYGVKD. V dropped 5 bases and J dropped 6; count of bases not matched to a gene: 7.